This T cell receptor beta chain was sequenced during a study of T cells in Graves' hyperthyroidism and ophthalmopathy. General study results and limits: Stable hyperthyroidism was told apart from ophthalmopathy by a model built on 13 V-J features. Ophthalmopathy onset followed model prediction by a median about 6.5 months. Most expanded thyroid clonotypes above 0.001 recurred in blood.

On this clonotype: Its antigen is undetermined.

It was RNA transcripts that yielded the amplified TCR beta CDR3 regions. Primed by the HTBI set, a first-round RT-PCR was run on the TCR CDR3. Each CDR3 protein is one row after TCRdb ran MiXCR on the multiplex PCR reads. The repertoire includes about 380,000 distinct CDR3 sequences, under 20% of them detected once, and roughly two fifths sits in the top ten. This TCR derives from a man between 18 and 35 years old with Graves' ophthalmopathy. The sample comprised blood.

The CDR3 here is CASSGNRDFTEAFF. The CDR3 DNA is TGTGCCAGCAGTGGAAACAGGGATTTCACTGAAGCTTTCTTT. The chain employs TRBV6-1 and TRBJ1-1; weak D call: TRBD1 (6 bases). Germline CDR1 and CDR2: MNHNS and SASEGT. V dropped 4 bases and J dropped 4 bases, with 13 bases sitting between them. CDR3 length equals 14 residues.